The entry below describes one T cell receptor beta chain. The source of the sample is a study of T cell changes during pregnancy in multiple sclerosis. TCRdb keeps only in-frame clones here, not all; method: immunoSEQ multiplex PCR. Of 45,000 to 60,000 clones listed, more than 90% are singletons. The CDR3 spans 12 residues. The sequences come from peripheral blood, collected after pregnancy. This TCR was sampled from a female donor in good health, enrolled as a control in a pregnancy study. This chain connects TRBV21-1 to TRBJ1-2. TRBV21-1 counts as a pseudogene. In nucleotides, the CDR3 is TGTGCCAGCAGCAAAGACGGGGGTGGCTACACCTTC. This gives the protein CASSKDGGGYTF.